This T cell receptor (beta chain) comes out of a study of control samples from healthy donors and cancer patients. This CDR3 comprises 14 residues. Germline V gives CDR1 MGHRA, CDR2 YSYEKL. Trimming stripped 0 bases from V and 9 bases from J, with 12 bases between. Only in-frame clones appear in the TCRdb table, and some are missing; sequencing was by immunoSEQ multiplex PCR. The table includes roughly 170,000 clones, over 80% detected once. Material: blood. This receptor was identified in a man aged 18 to 30 in good health. The rearrangement uses TRBV4-1 and TRBJ1-5; D gene uncertain. The CDR3 sequence: CASSQDAGYWPQHF. Here the CDR3 DNA reads TGCGCCAGCAGCCAAGACGCCGGTTATTGGCCCCAGCATTTT.